Following are 10 T cell receptor beta chains from one sample sequenced in a study of OX40 agonist ivuxolimab in advanced cancers. Here immunoSEQ multiplex PCR was the method, and the copy in TCRdb shows in-frame clones only, minus some. The table shows 70,000 to 90,000 clones, with roughly 89% occurring only once. The sequenced sample was CD4+ or CD8+ T cells sorted from blood, obtained in a trial of the OX40 agonist ivuxolimab. The receptors originated from an adult with an advanced solid tumor such as melanoma, head and neck, liver or kidney cancer.

V and J are TRBV28 and TRBJ1-1; TRBD1 is a possible D gene (6 bases). Germline CDR1 is MDHEN and CDR2 is SYDVKM. The CDR3 length is 15 residues. Trimming stripped 6 bases from V and 3 bases from J, with 17 bases between. The CDR3 DNA reads TGTGCCAGCAGATCCATCAGGGGTTGGGACACTGAAGCTTTCTTT. This encodes CASRSIRGWDTEAFF.

This clone was detected once. This rearrangement joins TRBV2 to TRBJ1-1; tentative D call: TRBD1 (5 bases). Germline V gives CDR1 SNHLY, CDR2 FYNNEI. Trimming cost V 6 bases and J 8 bases, with 13 bases left between them. The CDR3 length is 12 residues. In DNA, the CDR3 is TGTGCCAGCAGAACAGACAGACCAGAAGCTTTCTTT. It yields the protein CASRTDRPEAFF.

The CDR3 here is CAISMDRALEKLFF. In nucleotides, the CDR3 is TGTGCCATCAGCATGGACAGGGCTCTTGAAAAACTGTTTTTT. This chain links TRBV10-3 with TRBJ1-4; 8 bases are a match to TRBD1. V was clipped by 6 bases and J by 7 bases; unmatched bases: 7. The length of the CDR3 is 14 residues. Germline-derived CDR1 and CDR2 are ENHRY and SYGVKD.

This clone has only a few counts. The V call is TRBV4-1, the J call TRBJ1-5, with 9 nucleotides matching TRBD1. The CDR3 runs to 16 residues. After removal of 1 base from V and 6 bases from J, the junction contained 7 bases not matched to a gene. Germline loops: CDR1 MGHRA, CDR2 YSYEKL. For the CDR3, the DNA is TGCGCCAGCAGCCAAGGACCGGGACAGGGAGGTCAGCCCCAGCATTTT. It translates to CASSQGPGQGGQPQHF.

The chain joins TRBV10-2 to TRBJ2-5, with 14 bases aligning to TRBD2. From germline, CDR1 is WSHSY and CDR2 SAAADI. The CDR3 has 16 residues. V gave up 8 bases and J gave up 5 bases; unmatched junction bases: 10. CDR3 residues: CASRGLAGGSGETQYF. The CDR3 DNA follows: TGCGCCAGCCGCGGACTAGCGGGAGGCTCGGGGGAGACCCAGTACTTC.

The chain recombines TRBV7-2 with TRBJ2-5; 7 nucleotides match TRBD2. The CDR3 contains 14 residues. V shed 5 bases, J shed 3 bases, and the junction held 6 bases outside the gene matches. CDR1 SGHTA and CDR2 FQGNSA come from the germline V gene. CDR3: CASSRGGRKETQYF. Written as DNA, the CDR3 is TGTGCCAGCAGCCGCGGGGGACGGAAAGAGACCCAGTACTTC.

Here the CDR3 DNA reads TGTGCCAGCAGCCAAATGTTAGCGACGAACACCGGGGAGCTGTTTTTT. It encodes CASSQMLATNTGELFF. This chain uses TRBV7-2 with TRBJ2-2, with D possibly matching TRBD2 (5 bases). Germline CDR1 reads SGHTA; CDR2 reads FQGNSA. This CDR3 is built from 16 residues. The V end lost 5 bases, the J end lost 0 bases, and 13 bases lay between the germline ends. The full variable domain, rest sourced from reference TRBV7-2 and TRBJ2-2, is GAGVSQSPSNKVTEKGKDVELRCDPISGHTALYWYRQSLGQGLEFLIYFQGNSAPDKSGLPSDRFSAERTGGSVSTLTIQRTQQEDSAVYLCASSQMLATNTGELFFGEGSRLTVL.

The chain joins TRBV5-6 to TRBJ1-2; TRBD1 matches 7 bases. Trimming at V came to 1 base and at J to 7 bases, leaving 16 bases not matched to a gene. This CDR3 is 17 amino acids long. The germline CDR1 and CDR2 sequences are SGHDT and YYEEEE. CDR3 in DNA: TGTGCCAGCAGCTTGTTTGATGGAACAGGGGATTTTCGTGGCTACACCTTC. This gives the protein CASSLFDGTGDFRGYTF.

The chain combines TRBV6-5 with TRBJ2-5; either TRBD1 or TRBD2 may fit D (5 bases each). V was clipped by 2 bases and J by 5 bases, with 9 bases between them. This CDR3 comprises 13 residues. Per germline, CDR1 MNHEY and CDR2 SVGAGI. The CDR3 region has the DNA TGTGCCAGCAGTTACGATGGGGGTGAGACCCAGTACTTC. This codes for CASSYDGGETQYF.

The J gene is TRBJ2-7, the V gene TRBV6-6; a weak D match, TRBD2 (7 bases). V was cut by 2 bases and J by 6 bases, with 14 bases left in between. Germline V CDR1 and CDR2: MNHNY, SVGAGI (reference sequence). The CDR3 consists of 14 residues. The DNA for the CDR3 is TGTGCCAGCAGTTACGGCTGGGGGGGCTCCGAGCAGTACTTC. Protein product: CASSYGWGGSEQYF.